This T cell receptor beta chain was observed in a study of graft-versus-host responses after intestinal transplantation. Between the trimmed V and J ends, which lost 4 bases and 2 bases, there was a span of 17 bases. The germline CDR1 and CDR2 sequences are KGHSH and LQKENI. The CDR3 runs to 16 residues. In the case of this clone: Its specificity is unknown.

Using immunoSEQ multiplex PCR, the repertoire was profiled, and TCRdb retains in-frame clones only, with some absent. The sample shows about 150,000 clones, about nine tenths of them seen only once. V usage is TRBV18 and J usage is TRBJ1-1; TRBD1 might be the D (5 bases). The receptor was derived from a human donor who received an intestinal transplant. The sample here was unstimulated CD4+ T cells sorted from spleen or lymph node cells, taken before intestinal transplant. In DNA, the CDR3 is TGTGCCAGCTCACTCAAGGAGGGGATGGGTAACACTGAAGCTTTCTTT. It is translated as CASSLKEGMGNTEAFF. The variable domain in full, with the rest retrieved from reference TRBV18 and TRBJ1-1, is NAGVMQNPRHLVRRRGQEARLRCSPMKGHSHVYWYRQLPEEGLKFMVYLQKENIIDESGMPKERFSAEFPKEGPSILRIQQVVRGDSAAYFCASSLKEGMGNTEAFFGQGTRLTVV.